The TCR beta chain under discussion was sequenced for a study of T cell responses to AZD1222 COVID-19 vaccine. In the study overall: Whether given at about 4 or about 12 weeks, second doses were pooled. Study observations and caveats: In the spike-specific TCR repertoire, nearly half reportedly target unmutated variant regions. White British people made up most donors, females outnumbered males, and clonal diversity was possibly underestimated.

Libraries were prepared by immunoSEQ multiplex PCR; TCRdb keeps only in-frame clonotypes and omits some of them. There are approximately 150,000 clones in the sample; 91% occur only once, and under 2.5% lies in the top ten. From germline, CDR1 is SGHDN and CDR2 FVKESK. V dropped 8 bases and J dropped 2 bases, with 12 bases sitting between them. The CDR3 has 13 amino acids. Regarding this clone: Its antigen is currently unknown.

The source of this sequence is an adult in good health. The source material was peripheral blood, sampled on day 0 of AZD1222 vaccination. V usage is TRBV14 and J usage is TRBJ1-1; D uncertain. The CDR3 region is CASSFKDNTEAFF. DNA for the CDR3: TGTGCCAGCTCCTTTAAGGATAACACTGAAGCTTTCTTT.